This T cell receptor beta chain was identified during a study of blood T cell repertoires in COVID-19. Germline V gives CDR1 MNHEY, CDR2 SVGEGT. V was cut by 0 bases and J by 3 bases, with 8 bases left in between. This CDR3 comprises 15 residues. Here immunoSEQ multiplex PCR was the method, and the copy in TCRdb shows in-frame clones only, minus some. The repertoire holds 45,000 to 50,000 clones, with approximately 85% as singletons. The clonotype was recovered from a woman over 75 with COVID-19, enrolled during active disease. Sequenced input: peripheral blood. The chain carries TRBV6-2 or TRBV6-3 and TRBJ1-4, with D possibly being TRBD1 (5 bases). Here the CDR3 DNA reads TGTGCCAGCAGTTACTCCCAGGGATCTAATGAAAAACTGTTTTTT. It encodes CASSYSQGSNEKLFF.